This TCR beta chain was captured by sequencing in a study of T cells in tuberculosis. The assay was immunoSEQ multiplex PCR, and TCRdb's table has in-frame clones only and misses some. The sample has about 59,000 clones; about 86% are singletons. Cells were sorted from thawed PBMC rested overnight and stained with GMM-loaded CD1B tetramer, viability dye and anti-CD3. The CD1B tetramers carried C32 glucose monomycolate purified from Rhodococcus equi. The CDR3 length is 11 residues. V dropped 4 bases and J dropped 6 bases, with 3 bases sitting between them. The V gene's germline CDR1 is LGHNT and CDR2 FRNRAP.

Sequenced sample: CD1b-GMM tetramer-negative cells sorted from PBMCs. This TCR was recovered from an adult woman with latent tuberculosis. The chain has TRBV12-5 and TRBJ1-4; D is unclear. CDR3 amino acids: CASGSYEKLFF. The DNA of the CDR3 is TGTGCTAGTGGTTCATATGAAAAACTGTTTTTT.